This entry lists 16 T cell receptor beta chains sequenced from one sample in a study of shared clonotypes between healthy human individuals (dated by TCRdb to between 2020 and 2021). The library relied on the immunoSEQ multiplex PCR assay. Here the immuneACCESS table is served through TCRdb, limited to in-frame sequences with V and J called. Missing clones are a known gap in these copies; in checked studies unresolved V genes cover under half, and the rest lacks a known reason. The table for this sample lists under 2,500,000 clones; around 95% of them were counted only once. The ten largest account for roughly 0.13% of the sample. Sequencing was carried out using naive CD4+ T cells sorted from blood. The cell subset or site label, as the study defines it: CD45RA+ positively selected. Source of these receptors: a man between 18 and 29 years old in good health.

The rearrangement links TRBV10-3 to TRBJ1-1; 8 bases align to TRBD1. This CDR3 has 13 amino acids. Germline CDR1 and CDR2: ENHRY and SYGVKD. The V and J ends lost 2 bases and 4 bases, in that order; junction bases with no gene match: 0. The CDR3 coding sequence is TGTGCCATCAGTGAGGACAGGGGCACTGAAGCTTTCTTT. The encoded protein is CAISEDRGTEAFF.

As regards this clone: Other DNA sequences of this sample code for an identical CDR3. The rearrangement joins TRBV4-3 to TRBJ1-5, with D uncertain. CDR1 is LGHNA, CDR2 YSLEER, per germline. The CDR3 covers 14 residues. V dropped 0 bases and J dropped 4 bases, with 7 bases sitting between them. This chain's CDR3 is CASSQDAGNQPQHF. CDR3 DNA sequence: TGCGCCAGCAGCCAAGATGCCGGGAATCAGCCCCAGCATTTT.

This rearrangement joins TRBV4-1 to TRBJ2-3; TRBD2 agrees at 8 bases. Trimming at V came to 4 bases and at J to 4 bases, leaving 7 bases not matched to a gene. This CDR3 is built from 15 residues. Germline values: CDR1 MGHRA, CDR2 YSYEKL. CDR3 DNA sequence: TGCGCCAGCAGCCTAGCGGGGCTCTCCGCAGATACGCAGTATTTT. The encoded protein is CASSLAGLSADTQYF.

In this sample, this clone turned up once. This chain joins TRBV10-1 and TRBJ1-2; D is undetermined. This CDR3 has 13 amino acids. Deletions cut 2 bases from V and 11 bases from J, with 15 bases between. Per germline, CDR1 WNHNN and CDR2 SYGVQD (reference sequence). The CDR3 loop is CASSEDRGRSYTF. In DNA, the CDR3 is TGCGCCAGCAGTGAGGACCGCGGACGGAGTTACACCTTC.

This rearrangement joins TRBV28 to TRBJ1-2; no reliable D call. CDR1 is MDHEN and CDR2 is SYDVKM in the germline V gene. Trimming took 4 bases from V and 4 from J, leaving 13 bases between them. The CDR3 length is 14 residues. Written as DNA, the CDR3 is TGTGCCAGCAGTTCTCCCGGCGGCCTCTATGGCTACACCTTC. It codes for CASSSPGGLYGYTF.

V and J are TRBV18 and TRBJ2-5, with 7 bases lining up with TRBD2. The V segment lost 5 bases and the J segment 9 bases; nucleotides outside the gene matches: 9. From germline, CDR1 is KGHSH and CDR2 LQKENI. The CDR3 is 13 amino acids. The CDR3 DNA sequence: TGTGCCAGCTCAACACGACTAGCCTTGTCCCAGTACTTC. Protein: CASSTRLALSQYF.

The CDR3 DNA follows: TGTGCCAGCAGTGGGGGGACAGGGGGCGCGTACGAGCAGTACTTC. Residues: CASSGGTGGAYEQYF. The J gene is TRBJ2-7, the V gene TRBV2, with 12 bases fitting TRBD1. The V and J ends lost 4 bases and 4 bases, in that order; junction bases with no gene match: 5. This CDR3 is built from 15 residues. CDR1 and CDR2 from the germline V gene are SNHLY and FYNNEI. The full variable domain, rest sourced from reference TRBV2 and TRBJ2-7, is EPEVTQTPSHQVTQMGQEVILRCVPISNHLYFYWYRQILGQKVEFLVSFYNNEISEKSEIFDDQFSVERPDGSNFTLKIRSTKLEDSAMYFCASSGGTGGAYEQYFGPGTRLTVT.

This chain uses TRBV10-3 with TRBJ2-1, with D hard to call. CDR1 is ENHRY, CDR2 SYGVKD, per germline. V lost 0 bases and J 8 bases, leaving 8 bases between the germline ends. The CDR3 sequence is 13 residues long. The CDR3 DNA sequence: TGTGCCATCAGTGAGTCCGCACTCCATGAGCAGTTCTTC. Its protein product is CAISESALHEQFF.

CDR3 bases: TGTGCCTGGAGCCCCCGGGGCTATGCTGGAAACACCATATATTTT. Protein product: CAWSPRGYAGNTIYF. The J gene is TRBJ1-3, the V gene TRBV30; a possible D gene is TRBD1 (5 bases). The CDR3 contains 15 residues. V was trimmed by 3 bases and J by 2 bases, leaving 14 bases between them. Germline loops: CDR1 GTSNPN, CDR2 SVGIG (reference sequence).

The rearrangement links TRBV30 to TRBJ2-3; no clear D. In germline, CDR1 is GTSNPN, CDR2 SVGIG (reference sequence). The CDR3 has 14 amino acids. V was pared by 5 bases and J by 1 base, with 13 bases between. CDR3 sequence (DNA): TGTGCCTGGGTCGGAGAGGTTGGCACAGATACGCAGTATTTT. This encodes CAWVGEVGTDTQYF.

The rearrangement links TRBV10-1 to TRBJ2-3; the D gene is possibly TRBD2 (5 bases). CDR1 is WNHNN, CDR2 SYGVQD, per germline (reference sequence). CDR3 length equals 14 residues. Trimming removed 6 bases at V and 1 base at J, with 11 bases between. The CDR3 loop is CASSLGSGTDTQYF. CDR3 bases: TGCGCCAGCAGCCTTGGGAGTGGCACAGATACGCAGTATTTT.

The chain has TRBV2 and TRBJ2-1, with D hard to call. Per germline, CDR1 SNHLY and CDR2 FYNNEI. The CDR3 is 11 amino acids. The V end was cut by 4 bases, the J end by 12 bases, with 10 bases between. CDR3 nucleotides: TGTGCCAGCAGTGTATCGGGTGCGCAGTTCTTC. The encoded protein is CASSVSGAQFF.

The rearrangement links TRBV4-1 to TRBJ2-2, with 8 bases fitting TRBD2. V shed 3 bases, J shed 5 bases, and the junction held 8 bases outside the gene matches. The CDR3 runs to 16 residues. From germline, CDR1 is MGHRA and CDR2 YSYEKL. The CDR3 DNA follows: TGCGCCAGCAGCCACCTTGGACTAGCTACAACCGGGGAGCTGTTTTTT. Protein product: CASSHLGLATTGELFF.

This clone showed up just once. This chain links TRBV10-3 with TRBJ2-7; 8 bases agree with TRBD1. V was clipped by 4 bases and J by 6 bases; unmatched bases: 11. Germline V gene lookup returns CDR1 ENHRY and CDR2 SYGVKD. This CDR3 is 15 amino acids long. The CDR3 sequence is CAISGGSGGAGEQYF. The CDR3 DNA follows: TGTGCCATCAGTGGGGGATCAGGGGGCGCTGGCGAGCAGTACTTC.

The rearrangement uses TRBV7-2 and TRBJ2-7; 7 bases match TRBD2. The CDR3 runs 15 residues. The V gene's germline CDR1 is SGHTA and CDR2 FQGNSA. After removal of 5 bases from V and 5 bases from J, the junction contained 12 bases not matched to a gene. For the CDR3, the DNA is TGTGCCAGCAGCCCCCGGACTAGGCTTCCCAACGAGCAGTACTTC. Translated: CASSPRTRLPNEQYF. Combining the CDR3 with reference TRBV7-2 and TRBJ2-7 gives the whole variable domain GAGVSQSPSNKVTEKGKDVELRCDPISGHTALYWYRQSLGQGLEFLIYFQGNSAPDKSGLPSDRFSAERTGGSVSTLTIQRTQQEDSAVYLCASSPRTRLPNEQYFGPGTRLTVT.

V gene TRBV9 combines with J gene TRBJ1-5; D gene ambiguous. V lost 3 bases and J lost 4, with 2 bases in between. From germline, CDR1 is SGDLS and CDR2 YYNGEE. CDR3 length: 11 amino acids. The CDR3 sequence: CASSANQPQHF. The DNA of the CDR3 is TGTGCCAGCAGCGCAAATCAGCCCCAGCATTTT.